This note documents a single TCR beta chain sequence. Its antigen is currently unknown. Profiled with immunoSEQ multiplex PCR; TCRdb holds only in-frame clones, not every one. The sample has about 560,000 clones, roughly 79% seen once. The source of the sample is a study of shared clonotypes between healthy human individuals. Study context: Samples came from two female and a few male donors aged 18 to 49. Study outcomes and limitations: Clonotype sharing among donors likely depends on sequencing depth. Researchers sampled blood only, noting tissue repertoires likely differ.

V was trimmed by 0 bases and J by 3 bases, leaving 11 bases between them. Germline CDR1 SGHNT, CDR2 YYREEE (reference sequence). The CDR3 covers 15 residues. This TCR came from a woman aged 40 to 50 in good health. Some clones in this sample may be carry-over from other donors' samples. This rearrangement joins TRBV5-4 to TRBJ2-3; the D gene is possibly TRBD2 (5 bases). Sample: PBMCs. CDR3 in amino acids: CASSLASGTTDTQYF. The CDR3 DNA follows: TGTGCCAGCAGCTTGGCTTCGGGAACAACAGATACGCAGTATTTT.